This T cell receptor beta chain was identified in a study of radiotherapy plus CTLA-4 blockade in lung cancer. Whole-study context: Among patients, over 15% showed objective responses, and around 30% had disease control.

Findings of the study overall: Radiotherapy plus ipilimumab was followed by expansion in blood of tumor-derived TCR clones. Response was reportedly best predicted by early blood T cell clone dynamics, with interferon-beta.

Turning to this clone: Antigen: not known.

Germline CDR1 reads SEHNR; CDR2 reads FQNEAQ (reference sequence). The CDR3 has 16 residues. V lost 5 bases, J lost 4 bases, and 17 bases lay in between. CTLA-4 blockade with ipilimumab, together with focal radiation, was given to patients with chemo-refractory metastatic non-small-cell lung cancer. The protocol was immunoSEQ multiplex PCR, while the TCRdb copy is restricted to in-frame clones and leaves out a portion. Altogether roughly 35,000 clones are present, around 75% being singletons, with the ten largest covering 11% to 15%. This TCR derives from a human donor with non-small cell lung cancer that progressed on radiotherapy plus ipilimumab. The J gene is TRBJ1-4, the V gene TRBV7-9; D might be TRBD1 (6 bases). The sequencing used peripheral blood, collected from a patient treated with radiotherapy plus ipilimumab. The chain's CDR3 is CASSPRGQPINEKLFF. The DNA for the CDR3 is TGTGCCAGCAGCCCCCGCGGACAGCCTATTAATGAAAAACTGTTTTTT.